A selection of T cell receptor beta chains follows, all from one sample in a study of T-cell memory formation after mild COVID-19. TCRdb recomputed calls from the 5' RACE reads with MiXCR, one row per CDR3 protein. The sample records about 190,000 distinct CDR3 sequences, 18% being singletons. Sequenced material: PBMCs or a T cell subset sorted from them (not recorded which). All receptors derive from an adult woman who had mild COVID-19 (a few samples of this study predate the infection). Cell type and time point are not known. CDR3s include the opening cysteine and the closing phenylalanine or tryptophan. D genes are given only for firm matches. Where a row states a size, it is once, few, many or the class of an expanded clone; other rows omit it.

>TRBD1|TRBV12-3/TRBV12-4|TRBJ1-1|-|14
TGTGCCAGCAGTTTTGCTTCAGGGGGGACTGAAGCTTTCTTT
CASSFASGGTEAFF
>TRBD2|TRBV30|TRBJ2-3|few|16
TGTGCCTGGAGCGTCGCGGGATCTAGCGGGAGAGATACGCAGTATTTT
CAWSVAGSSGRDTQYF
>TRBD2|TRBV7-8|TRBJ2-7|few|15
TGTGCCAGCAGCTCCGATACGCTAGCGGGCTACGAGCAGTACTTC
CASSSDTLAGYEQYF
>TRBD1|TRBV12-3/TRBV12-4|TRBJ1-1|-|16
TGTGCCAGCAGTCAAAGTCCCGGGACAGGGGGGACTGAAGCTTTCTTT
CASSQSPGTGGTEAFF
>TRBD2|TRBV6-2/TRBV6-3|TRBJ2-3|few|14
TGTGCCAGCAGGCGTCCTAGCGGTAAGGATACGCAGTATTTT
CASRRPSGKDTQYF
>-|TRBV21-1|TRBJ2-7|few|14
TGTGCCAGCAGCAAATCGGGCGGAACCTACGAGCAGTACTTC
CASSKSGGTYEQYF
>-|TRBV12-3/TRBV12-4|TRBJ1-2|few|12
TGTGCCAGCAGTAAAGAACTCGGAGGCTACACCTTC
CASSKELGGYTF
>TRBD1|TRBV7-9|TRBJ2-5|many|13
TGTGCCAGCAGCACCAGGGGGCCAGAGACCCAGTACTTC
CASSTRGPETQYF
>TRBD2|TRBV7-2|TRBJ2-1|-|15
TGTGCCAGCAGCTTATCTAGCGGGAGGGGGAGTGAGCAGTTCTTC
CASSLSSGRGSEQFF
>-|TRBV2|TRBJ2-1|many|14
TGTGCCAGCAGTGTCGGGACTGGATACAATGAGCAGTTCTTC
CASSVGTGYNEQFF
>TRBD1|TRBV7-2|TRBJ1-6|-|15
TGTGCCAGCAGCTTATCTGCAGGGGGCGATTCACCCCTCCACTTT
CASSLSAGGDSPLHF
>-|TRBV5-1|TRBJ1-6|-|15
TGCGCCAGCAGCTTGCGGGCCGGCTGGGATTCACCCCTCCACTTT
CASSLRAGWDSPLHF
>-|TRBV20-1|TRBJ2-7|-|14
TGCAGTTCCTCACAGTCCCCGATTTCCTACGAGCAGTACTTC
CSSSQSPISYEQYF
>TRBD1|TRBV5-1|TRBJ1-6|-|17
TGCGCCAGCAGCGCCGGGACAGGGGGCTTCAGAAATTCACCCCTCCACTTT
CASSAGTGGFRNSPLHF
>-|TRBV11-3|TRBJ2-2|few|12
TGTGCCAGCAGCTTAGACTTCGGGGAGCTGTTTTTT
CASSLDFGELFF
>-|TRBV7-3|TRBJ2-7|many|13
TGTGCCAGCAGCTCCGGACAGTCCTACGAGCAGTACTTC
CASSSGQSYEQYF
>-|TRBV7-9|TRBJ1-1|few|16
TGTGCCAGCAGCTTAAGGCCAGGGGCTGTAGACACTGAAGCTTTCTTT
CASSLRPGAVDTEAFF
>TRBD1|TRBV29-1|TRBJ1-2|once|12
TGCAGCGTTGCTGACAGGGGAGGCGGCTACACCTTC
CSVADRGGGYTF
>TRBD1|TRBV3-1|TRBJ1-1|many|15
TGTGCCAGCAGCCAAACGAATGATAGGACAGGGGGAGCTTTCTTT
CASSQTNDRTGGAFF
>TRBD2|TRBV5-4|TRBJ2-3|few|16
TGTGCCAGCAGCTTGGTAGCGGGAGGGCCCACAGATACGCAGTATTTT
CASSLVAGGPTDTQYF
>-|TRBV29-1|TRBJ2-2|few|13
TGCAGCGTTGAACCCAGGCGCACCGGGGAGCTGTTTTTT
CSVEPRRTGELFF
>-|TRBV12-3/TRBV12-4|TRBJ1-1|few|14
TGTGCCAGCAGTTACTATAGGGGGAACACTGAAGCTTTCTTT
CASSYYRGNTEAFF
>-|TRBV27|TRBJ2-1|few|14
TGTGCCAGCAGTTTAGCCACTAGATCCGGTGAGCAGTTCTTC
CASSLATRSGEQFF
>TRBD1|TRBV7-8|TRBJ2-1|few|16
TGTGCCAGCAGCTTAGGGTACAGGGGCCCGGGCAATGAGCAGTTCTTC
CASSLGYRGPGNEQFF
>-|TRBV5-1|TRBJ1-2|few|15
TGCGCCAGCAGGAAGAGTGGGGCATTGGCCTATGGCTACACCTTC
CASRKSGALAYGYTF
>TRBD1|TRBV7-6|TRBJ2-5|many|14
TGTGCCAGCAGCCCGGACAGGGGAGGAGAGACCCAGTACTTC
CASSPDRGGETQYF
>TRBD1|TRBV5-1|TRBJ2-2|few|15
TGCGCCAGCACACAGGGGGCGCGATGGACCGGGGAGCTGTTTTTT
CASTQGARWTGELFF
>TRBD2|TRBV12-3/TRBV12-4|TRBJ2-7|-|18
TGTGCCAGCAGTCAAGACGGACTAGCGGGGACCGACTCCTACGAGCAGTACTTC
CASSQDGLAGTDSYEQYF
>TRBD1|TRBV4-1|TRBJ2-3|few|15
TGCGCCAGCAGCCAAACCGGGACAGGGGCTGATACGCAGTATTTT
CASSQTGTGADTQYF
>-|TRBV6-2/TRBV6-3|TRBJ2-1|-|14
TGTGCCAGCAGTTACCAAGCCGGACCTCTGGGGCAGTTCTTC
CASSYQAGPLGQFF
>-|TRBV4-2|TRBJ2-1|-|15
TGTGCCAGCAGCCAAGAGGGGGTGTCGGCCAATGAGCAGTTCTTC
CASSQEGVSANEQFF
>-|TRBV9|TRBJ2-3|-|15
TGTGCCAGCAGCGTAGGGCCATCTAGCACAGATACGCAGTATTTT
CASSVGPSSTDTQYF
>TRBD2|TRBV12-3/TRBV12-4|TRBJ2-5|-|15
TGTGCCAGCAGTGAAGGACTAGCGGGTTACGAGACCCAGTACTTC
CASSEGLAGYETQYF
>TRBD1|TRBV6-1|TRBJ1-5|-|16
TGTGCCAGCAGCCCTGACAGGGTTTCTGGCAATCAGCCCCAGCATTTT
CASSPDRVSGNQPQHF
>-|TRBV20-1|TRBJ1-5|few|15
TGCAGTGCTAGAGATGGGACCCCGAGAGGGCAGCCCCAGCATTTT
CSARDGTPRGQPQHF
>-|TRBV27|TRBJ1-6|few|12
TGTGCCAGCAGTTTAAGGGGTTCACCCCTCCACTTT
CASSLRGSPLHF
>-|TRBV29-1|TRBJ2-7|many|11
-
CSVGDGSLKYF
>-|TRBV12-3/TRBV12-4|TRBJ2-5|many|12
TGTGCCAGCAGTTCCAGCCAAGAGACCCAGTACTTC
CASSSSQETQYF
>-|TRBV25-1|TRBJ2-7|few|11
TGTGCCAGCGGCTTCTGGGGCGAGCAGTACTTC
CASGFWGEQYF
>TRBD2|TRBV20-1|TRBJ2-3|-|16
TGCAGTGCTAGACGACCACTAGCGGGGGGCACAGATACGCAGTATTTT
CSARRPLAGGTDTQYF
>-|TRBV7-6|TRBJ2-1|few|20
TGTGCCAGCAGCTTAAGGGGCCACGGGACTTCGGGGAGTTTTTACAATGAGCAGTTCTTC
CASSLRGHGTSGSFYNEQFF
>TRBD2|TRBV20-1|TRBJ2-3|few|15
TGCAGTGCTAGGACTAGCGGGAGGGTCACAGATACGCAGTATTTT
CSARTSGRVTDTQYF
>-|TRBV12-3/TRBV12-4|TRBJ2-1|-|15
TGTGCCAGCAGTTCTCGTGGGGGGGCGCGGTCGCACCCGTTCTTC
CASSSRGGARSHPFF
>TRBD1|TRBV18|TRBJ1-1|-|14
TGTGCCAGCTCACCGAGGACAGGGAGCACTGAAGCTTTCTTT
CASSPRTGSTEAFF
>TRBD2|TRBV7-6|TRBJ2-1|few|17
TGTGCCAGCAGCTCTCAAGCGGGGGGATACTCCTACAATGAGCAGTTCTTC
CASSSQAGGYSYNEQFF
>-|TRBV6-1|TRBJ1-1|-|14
TGTGCCAGCAGACCGGGACCCTTTACCACTGAAGCTTTCTTT
CASRPGPFTTEAFF
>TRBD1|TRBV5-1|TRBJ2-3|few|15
TGCGCCAGCAGGTACAGGGGGATGATCACAGATACGCAGTATTTT
CASRYRGMITDTQYF
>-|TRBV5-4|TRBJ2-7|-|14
TGTGCCAGCAGCTCACTCCTGGGGGGAAACGAGCAGTACTTC
CASSSLLGGNEQYF